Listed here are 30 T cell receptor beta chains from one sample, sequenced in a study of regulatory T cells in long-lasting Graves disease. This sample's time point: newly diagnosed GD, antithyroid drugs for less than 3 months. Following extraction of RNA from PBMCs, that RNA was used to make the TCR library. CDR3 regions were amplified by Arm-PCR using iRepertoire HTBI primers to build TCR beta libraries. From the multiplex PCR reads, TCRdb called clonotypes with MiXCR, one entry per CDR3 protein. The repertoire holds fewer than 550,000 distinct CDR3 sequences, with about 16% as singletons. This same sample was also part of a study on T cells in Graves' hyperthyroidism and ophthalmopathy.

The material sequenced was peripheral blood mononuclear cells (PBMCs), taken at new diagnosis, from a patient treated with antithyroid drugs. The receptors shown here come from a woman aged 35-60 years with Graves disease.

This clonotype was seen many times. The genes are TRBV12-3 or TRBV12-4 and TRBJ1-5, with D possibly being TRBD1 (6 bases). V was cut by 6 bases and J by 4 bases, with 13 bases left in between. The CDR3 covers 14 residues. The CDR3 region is CASSSQGKNQPQHF. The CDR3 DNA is TGTGCCAGCAGCTCACAGGGAAAGAATCAGCCCCAGCATTTT.

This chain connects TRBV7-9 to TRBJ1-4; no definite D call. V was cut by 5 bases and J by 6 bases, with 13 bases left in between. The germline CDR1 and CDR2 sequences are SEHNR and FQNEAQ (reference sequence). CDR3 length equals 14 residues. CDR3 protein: CASSRKGRDEKLFF. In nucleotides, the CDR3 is TGTGCCAGCAGCCGTAAAGGGAGAGATGAAAAACTGTTTTTT. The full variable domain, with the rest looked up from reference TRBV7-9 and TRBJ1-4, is DTGVSQNPRHKITKRGQNVTFRCDPISEHNRLYWYRQTLGQGPEFLTYFQNEAQLEKSRLLSDRFSAERPKGSFSTLEIQRTEQGDSAMYLCASSRKGRDEKLFFGSGTQLSVL.

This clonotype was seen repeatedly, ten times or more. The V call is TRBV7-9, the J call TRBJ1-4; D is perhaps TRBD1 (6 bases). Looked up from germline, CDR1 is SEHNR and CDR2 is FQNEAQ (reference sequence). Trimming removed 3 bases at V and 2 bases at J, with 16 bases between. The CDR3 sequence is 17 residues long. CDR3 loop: CASSFKRMGHTNEKLFF. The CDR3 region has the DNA TGTGCCAGCAGCTTTAAAAGGATGGGACACACTAATGAAAAACTGTTTTTT.

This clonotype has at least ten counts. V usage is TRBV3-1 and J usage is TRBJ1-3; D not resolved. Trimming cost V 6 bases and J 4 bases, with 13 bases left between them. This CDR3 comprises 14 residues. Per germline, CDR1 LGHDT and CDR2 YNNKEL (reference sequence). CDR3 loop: CASRPGSTGNTIYF. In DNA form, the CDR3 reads TGTGCCAGCAGGCCCGGGAGTACGGGAAACACCATATATTTT.

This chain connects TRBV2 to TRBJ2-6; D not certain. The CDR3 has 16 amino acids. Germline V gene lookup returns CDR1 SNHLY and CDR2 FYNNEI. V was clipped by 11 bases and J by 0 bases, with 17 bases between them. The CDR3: CAGIGNPGSGANVLTF. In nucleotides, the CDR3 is TGTGCCGGCATCGGAAATCCCGGCTCTGGGGCCAACGTCCTGACTTTC.

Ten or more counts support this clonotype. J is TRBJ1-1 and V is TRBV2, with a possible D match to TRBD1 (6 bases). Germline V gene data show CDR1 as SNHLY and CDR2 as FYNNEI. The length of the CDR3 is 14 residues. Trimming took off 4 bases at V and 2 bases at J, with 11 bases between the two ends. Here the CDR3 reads CASSGLGGNTEAFF. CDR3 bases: TGTGCCAGCAGTGGGCTAGGGGGAAACACTGAAGCTTTCTTT.

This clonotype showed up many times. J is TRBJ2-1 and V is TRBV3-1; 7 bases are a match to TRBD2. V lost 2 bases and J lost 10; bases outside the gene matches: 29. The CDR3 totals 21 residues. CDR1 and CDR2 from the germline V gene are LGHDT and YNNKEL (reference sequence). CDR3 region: CASSQSLTRGLVGGVRREQFF. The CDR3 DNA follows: TGTGCCAGCAGCCAATCTTTGACCCGCGGACTAGTTGGCGGTGTTCGAAGGGAGCAGTTCTTC.

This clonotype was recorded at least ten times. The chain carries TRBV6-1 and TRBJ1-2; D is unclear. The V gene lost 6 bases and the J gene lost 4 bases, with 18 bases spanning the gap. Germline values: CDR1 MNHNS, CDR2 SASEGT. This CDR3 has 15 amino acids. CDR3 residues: CASSATQVPFYGYTF. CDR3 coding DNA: TGTGCCAGCAGCGCCACACAAGTCCCCTTCTATGGCTACACCTTC.

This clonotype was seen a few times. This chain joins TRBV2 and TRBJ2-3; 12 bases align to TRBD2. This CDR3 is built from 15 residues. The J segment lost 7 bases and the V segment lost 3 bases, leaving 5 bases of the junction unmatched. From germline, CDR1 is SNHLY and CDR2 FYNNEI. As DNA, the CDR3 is TGTGCCAGCAGTGACGAACTAGCGGGGGGAAATACGCAGTATTTT. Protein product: CASSDELAGGNTQYF.

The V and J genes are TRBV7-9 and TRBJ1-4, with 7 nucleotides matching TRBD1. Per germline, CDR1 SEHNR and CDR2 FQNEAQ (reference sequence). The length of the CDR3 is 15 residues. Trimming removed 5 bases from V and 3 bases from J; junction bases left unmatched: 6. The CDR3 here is CASSPGQAANEKLFF. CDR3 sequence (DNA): TGTGCCAGCAGCCCCGGACAGGCGGCTAATGAAAAACTGTTTTTT.

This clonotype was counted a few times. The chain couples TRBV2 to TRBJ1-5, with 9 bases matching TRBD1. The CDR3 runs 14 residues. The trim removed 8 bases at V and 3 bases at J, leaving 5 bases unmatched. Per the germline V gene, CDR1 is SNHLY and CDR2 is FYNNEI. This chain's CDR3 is CASRTGGDNQPQHF. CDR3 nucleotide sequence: TGTGCCAGCCGAACAGGGGGCGACAATCAGCCCCAGCATTTT.

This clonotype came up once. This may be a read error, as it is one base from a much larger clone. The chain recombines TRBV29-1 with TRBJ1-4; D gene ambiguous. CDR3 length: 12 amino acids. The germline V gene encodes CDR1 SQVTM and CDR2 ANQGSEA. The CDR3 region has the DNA TGCAGCGTTGAGGAAGAGAATGAAGAACTGTTTTTT. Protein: CSVEEENEELFF.

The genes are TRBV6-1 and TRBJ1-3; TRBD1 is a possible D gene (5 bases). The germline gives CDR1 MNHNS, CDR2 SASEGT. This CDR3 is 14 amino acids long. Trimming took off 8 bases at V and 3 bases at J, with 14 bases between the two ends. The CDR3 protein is CASSVGGFGNTIYF. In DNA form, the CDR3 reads TGTGCCAGCTCGGTTGGGGGGTTTGGAAACACCATATATTTT.

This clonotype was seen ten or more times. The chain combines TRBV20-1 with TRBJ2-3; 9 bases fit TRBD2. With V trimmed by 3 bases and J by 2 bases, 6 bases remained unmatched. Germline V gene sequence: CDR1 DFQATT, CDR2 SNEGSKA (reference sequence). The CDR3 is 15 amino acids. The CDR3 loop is CSARTGTSPTDTQYF. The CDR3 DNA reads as TGCAGTGCTAGGACCGGGACTAGCCCCACAGATACGCAGTATTTT.

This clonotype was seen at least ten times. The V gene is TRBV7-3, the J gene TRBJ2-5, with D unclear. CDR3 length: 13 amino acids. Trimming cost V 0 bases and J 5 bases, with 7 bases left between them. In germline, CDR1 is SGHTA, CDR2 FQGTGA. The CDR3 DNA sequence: TGTGCCAGCAGCTTAACTGTTAGGGAGACCCAGTACTTC. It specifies CASSLTVRETQYF.

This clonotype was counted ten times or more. This chain's CDR3 is CSALGNTEAFF. For the CDR3, the DNA is TGCAGTGCTCTCGGGAACACTGAAGCTTTCTTT. The chain employs TRBV20-1 and TRBJ1-1; D is ambiguous. This CDR3 has 11 amino acids. Trimming took off 5 bases at V and 1 base at J, with 5 bases between the two ends. CDR1 and CDR2 (germline): DFQATT, SNEGSKA (reference sequence).

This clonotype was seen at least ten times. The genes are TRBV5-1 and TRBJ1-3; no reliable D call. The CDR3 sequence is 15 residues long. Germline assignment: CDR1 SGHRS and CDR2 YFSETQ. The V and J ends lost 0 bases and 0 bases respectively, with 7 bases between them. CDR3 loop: CASSLDGVSGNTIYF. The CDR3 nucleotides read TGCGCCAGCAGCTTGGACGGTGTCTCTGGAAACACCATATATTTT. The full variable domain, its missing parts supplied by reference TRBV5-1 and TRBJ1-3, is KAGVTQTPRYLIKTRGQQVTLSCSPISGHRSVSWYQQTPGQGLQFLFEYFSETQRNKGNFPGRFSGRQFSNSRSEMNVSTLELGDSALYLCASSLDGVSGNTIYFGEGSWLTVV.

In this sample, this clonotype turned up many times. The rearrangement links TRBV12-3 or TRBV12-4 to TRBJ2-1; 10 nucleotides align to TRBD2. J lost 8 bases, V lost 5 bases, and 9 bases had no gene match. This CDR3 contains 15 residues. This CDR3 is CASSPERGGLYEQFF. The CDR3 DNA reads TGTGCCAGCAGTCCGGAGCGGGGGGGCCTTTATGAGCAGTTCTTC.

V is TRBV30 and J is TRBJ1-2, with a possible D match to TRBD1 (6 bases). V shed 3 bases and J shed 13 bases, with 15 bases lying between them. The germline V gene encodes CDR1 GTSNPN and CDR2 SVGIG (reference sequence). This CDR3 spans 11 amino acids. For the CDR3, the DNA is TGTGCCTGGAGGAGGACAGAAAAATGCACCTTC. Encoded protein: CAWRRTEKCTF.

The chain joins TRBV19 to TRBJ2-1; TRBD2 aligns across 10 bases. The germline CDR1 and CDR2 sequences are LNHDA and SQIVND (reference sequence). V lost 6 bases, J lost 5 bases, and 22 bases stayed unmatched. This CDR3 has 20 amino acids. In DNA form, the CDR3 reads TGTGCCAGTAGCCTCCCCAAACTCTCTAATAGCGGGGGGTTTAACAATGAGCAGTTCTTC. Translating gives CASSLPKLSNSGGFNNEQFF.

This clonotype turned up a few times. The CDR3 region has the DNA TGTGCCAGCATGGGGGACAGGAACAACTATGGCTACACCTTC. Translated: CASMGDRNNYGYTF. This chain joins TRBV12-3 or TRBV12-4 and TRBJ1-2; 8 bases are shared with TRBD1. This CDR3 contains 14 residues. V lost 7 bases to trimming and J lost 2 bases; unmatched junction nucleotides: 6.

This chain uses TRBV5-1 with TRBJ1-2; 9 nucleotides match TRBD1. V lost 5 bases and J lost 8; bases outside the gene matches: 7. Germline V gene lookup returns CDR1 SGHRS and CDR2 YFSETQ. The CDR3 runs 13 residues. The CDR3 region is CASRAGTGKGYTF. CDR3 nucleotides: TGCGCCAGCAGAGCCGGGACAGGGAAAGGCTACACCTTC. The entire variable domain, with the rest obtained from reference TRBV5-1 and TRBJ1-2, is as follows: KAGVTQTPRYLIKTRGQQVTLSCSPISGHRSVSWYQQTPGQGLQFLFEYFSETQRNKGNFPGRFSGRQFSNSRSEMNVSTLELGDSALYLCASRAGTGKGYTFGSGTRLTVV.

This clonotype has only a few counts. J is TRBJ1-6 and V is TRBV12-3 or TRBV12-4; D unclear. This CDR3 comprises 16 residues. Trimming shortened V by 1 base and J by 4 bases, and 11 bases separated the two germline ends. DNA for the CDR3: TGTGCCAGCAGTTTAGGAGACCCAGGTTATAATTCACCCCTCCACTTT. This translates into CASSLGDPGYNSPLHF.

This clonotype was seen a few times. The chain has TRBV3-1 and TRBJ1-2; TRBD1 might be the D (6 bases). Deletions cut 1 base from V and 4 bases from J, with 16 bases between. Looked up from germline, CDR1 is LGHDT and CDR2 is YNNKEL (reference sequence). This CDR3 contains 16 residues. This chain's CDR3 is CASSQGQGGNLYGYTF. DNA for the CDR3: TGTGCCAGCAGCCAAGGTCAAGGGGGGAACCTCTATGGCTACACCTTC. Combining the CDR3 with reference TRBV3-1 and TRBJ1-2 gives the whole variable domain DTAVSQTPKYLVTQMGNDKSIKCEQNLGHDTMYWYKQDSKKFLKIMFSYNNKELIINETVPNRFSPKSPDKAHLNLHINSLELGDSAVYFCASSQGQGGNLYGYTFGSGTRLTVV.

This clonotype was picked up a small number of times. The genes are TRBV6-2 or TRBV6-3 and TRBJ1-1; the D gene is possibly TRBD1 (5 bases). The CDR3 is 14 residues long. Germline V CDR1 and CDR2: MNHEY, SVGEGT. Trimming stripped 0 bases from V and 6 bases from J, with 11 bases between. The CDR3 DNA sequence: TGTGCCAGCAGTTACTCCCAGGGTGGTCCTGAAGCTTTCTTT. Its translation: CASSYSQGGPEAFF.

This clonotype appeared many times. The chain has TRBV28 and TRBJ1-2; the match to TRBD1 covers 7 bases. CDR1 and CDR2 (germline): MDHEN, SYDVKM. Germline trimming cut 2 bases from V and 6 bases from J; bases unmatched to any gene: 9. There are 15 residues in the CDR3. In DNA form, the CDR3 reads TGTGCCAGCAGTTTACTGGTCGGAGGGGGCGATGGCTACACCTTC. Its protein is CASSLLVGGGDGYTF.

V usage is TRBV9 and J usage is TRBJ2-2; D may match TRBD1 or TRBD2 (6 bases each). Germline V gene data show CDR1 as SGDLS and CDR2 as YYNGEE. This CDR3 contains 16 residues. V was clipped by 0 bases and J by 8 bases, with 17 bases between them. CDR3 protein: CASSVGSQGGLGELFF. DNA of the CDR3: TGTGCCAGCAGCGTAGGGTCACAGGGAGGCTTGGGGGAGCTGTTTTTT.

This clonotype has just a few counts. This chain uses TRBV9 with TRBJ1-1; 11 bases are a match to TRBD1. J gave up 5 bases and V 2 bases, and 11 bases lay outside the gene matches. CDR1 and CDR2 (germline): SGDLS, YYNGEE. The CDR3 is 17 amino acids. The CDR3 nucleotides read TGTGCCAGCAGCGTGGGGACAGGGGGGCCCTGGAGTACTGAAGCTTTCTTT. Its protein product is CASSVGTGGPWSTEAFF. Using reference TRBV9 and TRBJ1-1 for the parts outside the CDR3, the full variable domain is DSGVTQTPKHLITATGQRVTLRCSPRSGDLSVYWYQQSLDQGLQFLIQYYNGEERAKGNILERFSAQQFPDLHSELNLSSLELGDSALYFCASSVGTGGPWSTEAFFGQGTRLTVV.

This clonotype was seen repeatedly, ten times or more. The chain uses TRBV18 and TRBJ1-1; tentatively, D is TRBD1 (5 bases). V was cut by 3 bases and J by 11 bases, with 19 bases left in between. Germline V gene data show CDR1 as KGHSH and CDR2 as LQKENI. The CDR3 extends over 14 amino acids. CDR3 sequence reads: CASSPWDGAPLAFF. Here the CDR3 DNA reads TGTGCCAGCTCACCCTGGGATGGGGCCCCGCTGGCTTTCTTT. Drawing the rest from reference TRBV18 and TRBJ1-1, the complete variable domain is NAGVMQNPRHLVRRRGQEARLRCSPMKGHSHVYWYRQLPEEGLKFMVYLQKENIIDESGMPKERFSAEFPKEGPSILRIQQVVRGDSAAYFCASSPWDGAPLAFFGQGTRLTVV.

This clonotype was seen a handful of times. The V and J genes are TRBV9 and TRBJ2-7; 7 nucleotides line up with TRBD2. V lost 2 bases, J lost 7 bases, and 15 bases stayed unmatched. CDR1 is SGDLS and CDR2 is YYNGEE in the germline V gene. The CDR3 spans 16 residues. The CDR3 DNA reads TGTGCCAGCAGCGTGTGGTCCGTGGGAGGGGTCGGTGAGCAGTACTTC. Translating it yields CASSVWSVGGVGEQYF.